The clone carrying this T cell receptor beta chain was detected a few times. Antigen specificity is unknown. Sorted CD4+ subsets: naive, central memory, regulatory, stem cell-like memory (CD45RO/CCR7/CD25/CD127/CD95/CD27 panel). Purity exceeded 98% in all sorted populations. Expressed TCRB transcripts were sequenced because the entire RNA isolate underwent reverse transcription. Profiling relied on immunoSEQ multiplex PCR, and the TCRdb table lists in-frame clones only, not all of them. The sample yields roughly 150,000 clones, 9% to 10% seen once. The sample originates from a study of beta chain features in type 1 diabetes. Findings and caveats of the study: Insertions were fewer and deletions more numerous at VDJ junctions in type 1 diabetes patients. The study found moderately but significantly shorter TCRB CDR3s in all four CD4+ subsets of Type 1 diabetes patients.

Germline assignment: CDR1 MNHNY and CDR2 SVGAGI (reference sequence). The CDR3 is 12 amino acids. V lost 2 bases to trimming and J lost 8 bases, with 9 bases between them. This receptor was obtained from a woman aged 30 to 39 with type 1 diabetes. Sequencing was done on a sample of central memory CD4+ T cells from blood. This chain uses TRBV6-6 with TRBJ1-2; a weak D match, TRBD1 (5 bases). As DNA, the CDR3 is TGTGCCAGCAGTTACGAGACAGACGGCTACACCTTC. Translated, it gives CASSYETDGYTF.